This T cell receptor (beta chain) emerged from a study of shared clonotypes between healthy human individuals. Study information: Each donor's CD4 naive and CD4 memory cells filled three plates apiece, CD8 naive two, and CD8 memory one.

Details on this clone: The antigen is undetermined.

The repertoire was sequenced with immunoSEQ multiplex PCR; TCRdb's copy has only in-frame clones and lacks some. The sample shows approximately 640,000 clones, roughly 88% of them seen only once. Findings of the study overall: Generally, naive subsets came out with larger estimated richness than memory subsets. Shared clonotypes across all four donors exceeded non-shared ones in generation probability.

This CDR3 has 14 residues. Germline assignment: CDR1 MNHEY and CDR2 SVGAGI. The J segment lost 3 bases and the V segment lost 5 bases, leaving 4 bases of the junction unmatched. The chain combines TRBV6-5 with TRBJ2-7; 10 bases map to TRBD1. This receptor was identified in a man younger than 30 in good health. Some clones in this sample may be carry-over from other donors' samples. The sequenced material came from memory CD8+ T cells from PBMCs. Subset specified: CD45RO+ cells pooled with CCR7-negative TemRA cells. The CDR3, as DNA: TGTGCCAGCAGTATAAGGGACAGGGGCTACGAGCAGTACTTC. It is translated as CASSIRDRGYEQYF.